This TCR beta chain was captured by sequencing in a study of OX40 agonist ivuxolimab in advanced cancers. The V and J ends lost 4 bases and 4 bases, in that order; junction bases with no gene match: 6. Germline V gene data show CDR1 as MGHRA and CDR2 as YSYEKL. The CDR3 is 16 residues long. The assay was immunoSEQ multiplex PCR, and TCRdb's table has in-frame clones only and misses some. The sample lists 79,000 or so clones; approximately 85% were seen once. The sample consisted of CD4+ or CD8+ T cells sorted from blood, taken in a trial of the OX40 agonist ivuxolimab. This TCR was sampled from an adult with an advanced solid tumor such as melanoma, head and neck, liver or kidney cancer. The J gene is TRBJ2-5, the V gene TRBV4-1; 13 bases are shared with TRBD2. The CDR3: CASSPFRTSGGETQYF. In DNA, the CDR3 is TGCGCCAGCAGCCCCTTCAGGACTAGCGGGGGAGAGACCCAGTACTTC.